Sequencing of this T cell receptor (beta chain) was carried out in a study of OX40 agonist ivuxolimab in advanced cancers. Regarding the research as a whole: Ivuxolimab, which targeted the costimulatory receptor OX40 (CD134), was an agonistic, fully human IgG2 monoclonal antibody. Peripheral TCRbeta sequencing was intended to test whether TCR sequence diversity was altered and clonal T-cell expansion was caused by ivuxolimab. Patients were allowed to have had prior anti-PD-1, anti-PD-L1 or anti-CTLA-4 therapy, and around 37% of the dose-escalation patients had previously received checkpoint inhibitors. Of the roughly 52 dose-escalation patients, hepatocellular carcinoma was present in 19, melanoma in approximately 15, renal cell carcinoma in 9 and head and neck cancer in 9. Three dose-escalation patients achieved partial responses, one with hepatocellular carcinoma and two with cutaneous melanoma. A male proportion of roughly 80% and a mean age of approximately 62 years, ranging from about 20 to 80, were recorded for the dose-escalation cohort. The paper reports the monotherapy dose-escalation portion (N of about 47 patients) of the phase I ivuxolimab trial. Intravenous ivuxolimab was administered to patients every 2 weeks at six dose levels: 0.01, 0.1, 0.3, 1.5, 3 and 10 mg/kg.

Patients with autoimmune disease history or receiving systemic immunosuppression were excluded from the trial. In every dose cohort, peripheral blood was drawn for TCR sequencing at baseline, cycle 4 day 1, and cycle 7 day 1. The samples were taken from a phase I, first-in-human, multicenter, open-label dose-escalation trial of ivuxolimab. The trial enrolled adults with locally advanced or metastatic head and neck squamous cell, hepatocellular, melanoma or renal cell carcinoma. CD4+ and CD8+ T cells were sorted separately from peripheral blood before TCR sequencing. Paper-wide results and their limitations: At doses of 0.1 to 3.0 mg/kg, clonal expansion of both CD4+ and CD8+ T cells in blood was seen between baseline and week 6. Low levels of normalized T-cell clonal expansion were also seen in some patients who did not respond. Antigen specificity was not determined for the clonally expanded peripheral T cells. After ivuxolimab, expanded clones were on average more numerous among CD8+ T cells than among CD4+ T cells. In the 0.1-3.0 mg/kg groups, partial responders had among the lowest normalized peripheral clonal expansion, particularly in CD8+ T cells.

For sequencing of the TCRbeta CDR3 region, genomic DNA was extracted from the sorted cells. The immunoSEQ Assay was used for sequencing of TCRbeta CDR3 regions. In TCRdb, the immuneACCESS table is reduced to in-frame sequences with V and J assigned. These tables do not hold every clone; where another copy was compared, an unresolved V gene accounts for under half, and the others remain unexplained. This sample comprises 65,000 to 100,000 clones, roughly 88% of them detected only once. Approximately 0.76% of the sample is taken by the ten largest. As concerns this clone: The target of this receptor is not known. The input lacks base qualities; no much larger clone sits a single base away.

There are 16 amino acids in the CDR3, from cysteine to phenylalanine inclusive. Here the CDR3 DNA is all that survives: 48 bases in frame from base 1. Sequences SGHTA (CDR1) and FQGNSA (CDR2) are obtained from the germline V gene. Trimming leaves V shorter by 0 bases and J shorter by 5 bases, with the junction holding 9 bases beyond the gene matches. The source of this sequence is an adult with an advanced solid tumor such as melanoma, head and neck, liver or kidney cancer. The sample was CD4+ or CD8+ T cells sorted from blood, taken in a trial of the OX40 agonist ivuxolimab. The chain is made from TRBV7-2 and TRBJ2-5; the junction holds 7 bases that match TRBD1. This receptor has the CDR3 CASSLAREGAGETQYF. DNA sequence: TGTGCCAGCAGCTTAGCTCGAGAGGGGGCGGGTGAGACCCAGTACTTC.